This T cell receptor (beta chain) is from a study of control samples from healthy donors and cancer patients. With 8 bases clipped from V and 4 bases from J, the junction kept 2 bases outside the gene matches. Per the germline V gene, CDR1 is LNHDA and CDR2 is SQIVND (reference sequence). CDR3 length: 12 amino acids. Measured with immunoSEQ multiplex PCR; TCRdb has only the in-frame clones, and not every one. The sample records about 120,000 clones, roughly 89% being singletons. The TCR comes from a man younger than 45 in good health. The chain employs TRBV19 and TRBJ1-5, with 7 bases fitting TRBD1. Specimen: blood. The CDR3 nucleotides read TGTGCCAGTCGACAGGGAAATCAGCCCCAGCATTTT. It translates to CASRQGNQPQHF. The variable domain in full, completed from reference TRBV19 and TRBJ1-5, reads DGGITQSPKYLFRKEGQNVTLSCEQNLNHDAMYWYRQDPGQGLRLIYYSQIVNDFQKGDIAEGYSVSREKKESFPLTVTSAQKNPTAFYLCASRQGNQPQHFGDGTRLSIL.